This T cell receptor (beta chain) was identified during a study of T-cell memory formation after mild COVID-19 (dated by TCRdb to about 2021). Background on the whole study: TCR sequence clusters from the two donors were found to be largely donor specific. Two young, previously healthy adult volunteers, one female and one male, were included in the cohort. In two donors, T-cell clones that expanded and contracted after mild COVID-19 were followed by sequencing TCRalpha and TCRbeta repertoires longitudinally.

What the research found in general, with its limitations: Clones contracting from day 15 to 85 had balanced CD4/CD8 phenotypes, while a second wave expanding from day 15 to 37 was biased towards CD4+. Contracting CD4+ clones were found mainly in CM and EM memory subsets, while CD8+ clones were enriched in EMRA. Only a couple of mild cases were covered in the study, and larger cohorts including severe cases with pre-infection samples were considered necessary. Whether the second-wave clones peaking on day 37 were SARS-CoV-2 specific was not confirmed. Some responding clones were detected in pre-infection memory, which suggested that pre-existing cross-reactive memory T cells had joined the SARS-CoV-2 response.

Clipping removes 4 bases from V and 3 bases from J, with 5 as the unmatched junction base count. Reading from cysteine to phenylalanine, the CDR3 counts 14 amino acids. Of the read, only the CDR3 DNA is kept; its 42 bases are in frame from base 1. Taken from the germline V gene, the CDR1 and CDR2 loops are SQVTM and ANQGSEA. Only a few counts were recorded for this clonotype. The antigen it binds to is not known. Per-nucleotide qualities are absent, and no much larger clonotype sits a single base away. Sequencing took place on an Illumina NovaSeq 6000. TCRalpha and TCRbeta cDNA libraries were constructed by 5'RACE with constant-segment primers, with sample barcodes and unique molecular identifiers being introduced. Trizol reagent was used to extract RNA from every sample. Libraries were amplified in two PCR steps, with a second sample barcode and Illumina TruSeq adapters added in the second step. Sequencing of the libraries was done on an Illumina NovaSeq, producing 2 x 150 bp paired-end reads. Processing in the source paper ran as follows. With migec v1.2.7, reads were demultiplexed and then collapsed into UMI-guided consensus sequences. Using mixcr v2.1.11, the UMI consensuses were aligned to TRA and TRB V and J templates and assembled into clonotypes. A clonotype was counted as expanded or contracted only if both edgeR and NoisET called the change significant, with noise models trained on biological replicates. For edgeR calls, a false discovery rate-adjusted p below 0.01 and a log2 fold-change threshold of 1 were applied. As an exploratory analysis of dynamics, max-normalized trajectories of the 1000 most abundant clonotypes were examined by PCA with hierarchical clustering. Each responding clone was given a CD4 or CD8 phenotype based on the CD4+ and CD8+ repertoires, which had been sequenced separately. The public reads were reprocessed in TCRdb via fastp at Q25 and MiXCR, keeping in-frame beta chains. Identical CDR3 protein sequences are pooled into one entry, listed with their most common genes and DNA. V and J calls and clone size were set by TCRdb, not the authors. The table for this sample lists 150,000 to 200,000 distinct CDR3 sequences; roughly 10% of them were counted only once. The top ten constitute less than 4% of the sample.

Ficoll-Paque density gradient centrifugation was used to isolate PBMCs. The source is a man aged 18 to 29 who had mild COVID-19 (a few samples of this study predate the infection). The sample titles of this study are shuffled in the database, so cell type and time point are left out; the donor was told from shared clones. The chain is assembled from TRBV29-1 and TRBJ1-2, with TRBD1 matching 10 junction bases. Sequencing was carried out using PBMCs or a T cell subset sorted from them (not recorded which). The CDR3 loop reads CSVGDRGGHYGYTF. The DNA sequence reads TGCAGCGTTGGGGACAGGGGCGGCCACTATGGCTACACCTTC.